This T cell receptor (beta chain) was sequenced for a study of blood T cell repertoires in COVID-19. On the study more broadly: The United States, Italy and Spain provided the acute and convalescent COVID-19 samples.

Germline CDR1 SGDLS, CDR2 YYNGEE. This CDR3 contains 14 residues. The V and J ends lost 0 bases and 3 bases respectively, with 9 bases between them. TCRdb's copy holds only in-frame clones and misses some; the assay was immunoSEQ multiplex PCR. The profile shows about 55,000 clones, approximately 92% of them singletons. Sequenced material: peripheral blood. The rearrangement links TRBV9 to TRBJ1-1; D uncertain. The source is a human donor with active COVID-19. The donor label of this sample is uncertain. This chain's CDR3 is CASSVGPLDTEAFF. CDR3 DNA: TGTGCCAGCAGCGTAGGACCGCTAGACACTGAAGCTTTCTTT. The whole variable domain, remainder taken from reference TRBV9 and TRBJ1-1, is DSGVTQTPKHLITATGQRVTLRCSPRSGDLSVYWYQQSLDQGLQFLIQYYNGEERAKGNILERFSAQQFPDLHSELNLSSLELGDSALYFCASSVGPLDTEAFFGQGTRLTVV.